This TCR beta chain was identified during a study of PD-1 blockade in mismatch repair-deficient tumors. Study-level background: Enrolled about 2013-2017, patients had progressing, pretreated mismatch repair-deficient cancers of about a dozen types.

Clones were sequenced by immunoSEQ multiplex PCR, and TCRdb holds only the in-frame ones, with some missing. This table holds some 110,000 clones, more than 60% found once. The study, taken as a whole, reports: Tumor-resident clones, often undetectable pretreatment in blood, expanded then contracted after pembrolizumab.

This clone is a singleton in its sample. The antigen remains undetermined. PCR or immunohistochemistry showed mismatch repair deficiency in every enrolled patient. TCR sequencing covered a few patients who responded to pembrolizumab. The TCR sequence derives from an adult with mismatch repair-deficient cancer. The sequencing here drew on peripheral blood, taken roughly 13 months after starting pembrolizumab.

The CDR3: CASSTLAGGKYNEQFF. Written as DNA, the CDR3 is TGTGCCAGCAGCACGTTAGCGGGAGGGAAATACAATGAGCAGTTCTTC. The chain carries TRBV13 and TRBJ2-1; 11 bases fit TRBD2. The V segment lost 5 bases and the J segment 4 bases; nucleotides outside the gene matches: 7. The CDR3 has 16 residues. The V gene's germline CDR1 is PRHDT and CDR2 FYEKMQ (reference sequence).